Presented here are 20 T cell receptor beta chains from one specimen sequenced in a study of Graves' ophthalmopathy and Graves' hyperthyroidism. Using RNA transcripts, the TCR beta CDR3 regions were amplified. First-round RT-PCR employed HTBI primers, with a second-round multiplex PCR after it. TCRdb processed the multiplex PCR reads anew with MiXCR; each CDR3 protein has one entry. The repertoire includes 340,000 or so distinct CDR3 sequences, 17% of them detected once, and roughly an eighth sits in the top ten. The sequenced material came from peripheral blood. All receptors derive from an adult man with Graves' ophthalmopathy.

This chain joins TRBV12-3 or TRBV12-4 and TRBJ1-6; D not certain. V lost 5 bases and J 8 bases, leaving 13 bases between the germline ends. This CDR3 is built from 14 residues. Here the CDR3 reads CASSPGFWDSPLHF. Here the CDR3 DNA reads TGTGCCAGCAGTCCGGGGTTTTGGGATTCACCCCTCCACTTT.

The chain employs TRBV7-9 and TRBJ2-7; no firm D call. Trimming took 5 bases from V and 3 from J, leaving 14 bases between them. CDR3 length: 14 residues. The germline gives CDR1 SEHNR, CDR2 FQNEAQ (reference sequence). Written as DNA, the CDR3 is TGTGCCAGCAGCCCACCTTTTGCCGGCTACGAGCAGTACTTC. As protein: CASSPPFAGYEQYF.

This clonotype has a count of ten or more. This may come from a read error, since a much larger clone is one base off. Likely a read error: the CDR3 ends without its conserved phenylalanine or tryptophan. V is TRBV6-1 and J is TRBJ2-7, with D unclear. V shed 7 bases and J shed 3 bases, with 16 bases lying between them. The CDR3 covers 14 residues. Germline CDR1 MNHNS, CDR2 SASEGT. CDR3 loop: CASTRDPRGYEQYL. In DNA form, the CDR3 reads TGTGCCAGCACCAGAGACCCAAGAGGCTACGAGCAGTACCTC.

This clonotype was observed many times. The genes are TRBV30 and TRBJ1-2, with 9 bases aligning to TRBD1. Losses at the gene ends were 1 base for V and 6 bases for J; bases not matched to a gene: 0. The CDR3 is made up of 12 amino acids. CDR1 and CDR2 (germline): GTSNPN, SVGIG (reference sequence). The CDR3 is CAWSGTGDGYTF. The DNA for the CDR3 is TGTGCCTGGAGTGGGACAGGGGATGGCTACACCTTC.

This clonotype was counted ten times or more. The rearrangement uses TRBV6-1 and TRBJ2-5, with D perhaps matching TRBD2 (6 bases). V shed 10 bases and J shed 6 bases, with 12 bases lying between them. Looked up from germline, CDR1 is MNHNS and CDR2 is SASEGT. CDR3 length: 11 amino acids. The DNA for the CDR3 is TGTGCCACCAAGGAGGGAAAGACCCAGTACTTC. Translation gives CATKEGKTQYF.

The table lists this clonotype with many counts. The junction departs from germline at one end; a sequencing error may be responsible. The V gene is TRBV20-1, the J gene TRBJ1-5, with D possibly being TRBD1 (5 bases). Germline V lookup: CDR1 DFQATT, CDR2 SNEGSKA (reference sequence). The CDR3 is 14 residues long. The CDR3 DNA sequence: TGCAGTGCCAGAGGACAAGCGTCAAATCAGCCCCAGCATTTT. This encodes CSARGQASNQPQHF.

This clonotype occurred many times. The chain links TRBV27 to TRBJ2-7; TRBD2 agrees at 8 bases. From germline, CDR1 is MNHEY and CDR2 SMNVEV (reference sequence). Unmatched junction bases numbered 4, after V lost 6 bases and J lost 0 bases. The CDR3 loop spans 14 amino acids. CDR3 sequence (DNA): TGTGCCAGCAGGGACGGGGGGGGCTCCTACGAGCAGTACTTC. Translation: CASRDGGGSYEQYF.

This chain links TRBV28 with TRBJ2-3; D perhaps matches TRBD1 (6 bases). The V gene's germline CDR1 is MDHEN and CDR2 SYDVKM. The CDR3 has 16 residues. V gave up 3 bases and J gave up 7 bases, with 20 bases separating them. The CDR3 is CASSLRGGQYVYTQYF. The CDR3 nucleotides read TGTGCCAGCAGTTTGAGAGGGGGTCAGTACGTATATACGCAGTATTTT.

This clonotype was recorded at least ten times. The V and J genes are TRBV12-3 or TRBV12-4 and TRBJ2-5; the match to TRBD1 covers 9 bases. Trimming cost V 1 base and J 2 bases; bases outside gene matches: 29. This CDR3 contains 24 residues. In nucleotides, the CDR3 is TGTGCCAGCAGTTTAGAGACGATCCCGGGCACGGGACAGGGTTTATCGGGGGAACAAGAGACCCAGTACTTC. It is translated as CASSLETIPGTGQGLSGEQETQYF.

This sequence joins TRBV28 and TRBJ1-1; the match to TRBD1 covers 7 bases. The germline V gene has CDR1 MDHEN and CDR2 SYDVKM. The V and J ends lost 2 bases and 4 bases, in that order; junction bases with no gene match: 7. This CDR3 is 15 amino acids long. The CDR3 DNA follows: TGTGCCAGCAGTTTAGCCCGGGACAGAAGCACTGAAGCTTTCTTT. It codes for CASSLARDRSTEAFF. Full variable domain (remainder filled in from reference TRBV28 and TRBJ1-1): DVKVTQSSRYLVKRTGEKVFLECVQDMDHENMFWYRQDPGLGLRLIYFSYDVKMKEKGDIPEGYSVSREKKERFSLILESASTNQTSMYLCASSLARDRSTEAFFGQGTRLTVV.

This clonotype was found many times. This rearrangement joins TRBV6-5 to TRBJ1-3, with D unclear. Looked up from germline, CDR1 is MNHEY and CDR2 is SVGAGI. The CDR3 spans 16 residues. V lost 0 bases, J lost 0 bases, and 9 bases lay in between. The chain's CDR3 is CASSYSTPVSGNTIYF. CDR3 nucleotide sequence: TGTGCCAGCAGTTACTCGACGCCCGTCTCTGGAAACACCATATATTTT.

This clonotype appeared many times. This rearrangement joins TRBV5-1 to TRBJ2-7, with D possibly being TRBD1 or TRBD2 (5 bases each). Trimming stripped 0 bases from V and 3 bases from J, with 7 bases between. CDR1 SGHRS and CDR2 YFSETQ come from the germline V gene. The CDR3 is 13 amino acids. CDR3 in DNA: TGCGCCAGCAGCTTGGGGGACGGCTACGAGCAGTACTTC. It is translated as CASSLGDGYEQYF.

The V and J genes are TRBV6-5 and TRBJ1-2; no clear D gene. Trimming pared 4 bases from V and 6 bases from J, leaving 21 bases between. The V gene's germline CDR1 is MNHEY and CDR2 SVGAGI. The CDR3 length is 16 residues. This CDR3 is CASSLRGVNKLDGYTF. DNA of the CDR3: TGTGCCAGCAGTTTACGGGGAGTAAATAAATTAGATGGCTACACCTTC.

This clonotype was seen at least ten times. J is TRBJ2-3 and V is TRBV19; D unclear. This CDR3 comprises 16 residues. Germline CDR1 reads LNHDA; CDR2 reads SQIVND (reference sequence). Trimming left V 1 base short and J 3 bases short, with 14 bases between. CDR3 loop: CASSIAASRKTDTQYF. In nucleotides, the CDR3 is TGTGCCAGTAGTATAGCCGCCTCAAGGAAGACAGATACGCAGTATTTT.

This clonotype was seen a handful of times. The CDR3 loop is CSARERGLAGELFF. The CDR3 DNA sequence: TGCAGTGCTAGAGAGAGGGGCCTGGCCGGGGAGCTGTTTTTT. The chain employs TRBV20-1 and TRBJ2-2; the D call may be TRBD1 or TRBD2 (5 bases each). The V and J ends lost 0 bases and 6 bases respectively, with 11 bases between them. The germline V gene has CDR1 DFQATT and CDR2 SNEGSKA (reference sequence). This CDR3 is built from 14 residues.

This clonotype was counted at least ten times. The chain is built from TRBV12-3 or TRBV12-4 and TRBJ1-5; D not resolved. The length of the CDR3 is 14 residues. V lost 3 bases to trimming and J lost 5 bases, with 11 bases between them. CDR3 DNA: TGTGCCAGCAGTTTTGGGGTGATGGATCAGCCCCAGCATTTT. Protein sequence: CASSFGVMDQPQHF.

The sample holds many counts of this clonotype. The chain recombines TRBV12-3 or TRBV12-4 with TRBJ1-5; tentatively, D is TRBD1 (6 bases). The CDR3 extends over 13 amino acids. V lost 6 bases, J lost 6 bases, and 12 bases lay in between. This chain's CDR3 is CASRLRGGQPQHF. CDR3 coding DNA: TGTGCCAGCAGACTCAGGGGTGGTCAGCCCCAGCATTTT.

The rearrangement joins TRBV30 to TRBJ2-7; TRBD1 or TRBD2 may be the D gene (5 bases each). Germline CDR1 GTSNPN, CDR2 SVGIG (reference sequence). The CDR3 has 13 amino acids. V gave up 3 bases and J gave up 7 bases, with 16 bases separating them. The CDR3 bases are TGTGCCTGGAGCGAGGACAAACCGGGGGAGCAGTACTTC. Amino acids: CAWSEDKPGEQYF.

This clonotype was counted a few times. CDR3 sequence (DNA): TGTGCCAGCAGCGAAGCGACGAGTGCAGCGGGCCCATTCCCGAACGGGGAGCTGTTTTTT. It translates to CASSEATSAAGPFPNGELFF. V usage is TRBV9 and J usage is TRBJ2-2; D may be TRBD2 (6 bases). Germline V gene data show CDR1 as SGDLS and CDR2 as YYNGEE. V was shortened by 3 bases and J by 7 bases, with 31 bases between the two germline ends. The CDR3 length is 20 residues.

This clonotype has at least ten counts. The genes are TRBV2 and TRBJ2-5, with D possibly matching TRBD1 (6 bases). Germline lookup yields CDR1 SNHLY and CDR2 FYNNEI. There are 15 residues in the CDR3. Trimming shortened V by 1 base and J by 1 base, and 10 bases separated the two germline ends. CDR3 nucleotide sequence: TGTGCCAGCAGTGAAGGGAGGACAGTCCAAGAGACCCAGTACTTC. As protein: CASSEGRTVQETQYF.